One sample yielded the 9 T cell receptor beta chains listed below, sequenced in a study of vaccination and CD4 T cells after COVID-19. Treatment defined: roughly 10-day PBMC culture with coronavirus spike peptide pools or control peptides (ViraFEST assay). During the years 2011-2018, before the COVID-19 pandemic, the unexposed donor's CD4+ T cells were collected. Sequencing of DNA taken from cultured CD4+ T cells relied on the Oncomine TCR Beta short-read assay. MiXCR was run by TCRdb on the PCR reads, yielding one entry per CDR3 protein. The sample consists of about 9,000 distinct CDR3 sequences, 40% to 55% of them appearing once. The antigens of these receptors remain unknown. Source material: CD4+ T cells from blood, cultured in vitro. Receptors were obtained from a human donor in good health.

This chain connects TRBV29-1 to TRBJ1-1, with D possibly TRBD1 on 6 matching bases. V shed 4 bases and J shed 5 bases, with 14 bases lying between them. The V gene's germline CDR1 is SQVTM and CDR2 ANQGSEA. The CDR3 is made up of 13 amino acids. CDR3 sequence (DNA): TGCAGCGTTGCCCGGGGGGCGGTTACTGAAGCTTTCTTT. Translating it yields CSVARGAVTEAFF.

The chain employs TRBV6-2 or TRBV6-3 and TRBJ2-7; 16 bases match TRBD2. There are 17 residues in the CDR3. Germline V gene sequence: CDR1 MNHEY, CDR2 SVGEGT. V dropped 0 bases and J dropped 9; count of bases not matched to a gene: 8. The CDR3 DNA reads as TGTGCCAGCAGTTACTCGGGACTAGCGGGGGGGCCTCATCGGCAGTACTTC. Protein product: CASSYSGLAGGPHRQYF.

This clonotype was counted only a few times. This chain links TRBV6-1 with TRBJ1-2; D is uncertain. The germline CDR1 and CDR2 sequences are MNHNS and SASEGT. V was pared by 5 bases and J by 3 bases, with 10 bases between. The CDR3 totals 13 residues. As DNA, the CDR3 is TGTGCCAGCAGTCCTACTACCCACTATGGCTACACCTTC. Residues: CASSPTTHYGYTF.

V usage is TRBV7-9 and J usage is TRBJ1-4; D perhaps matches TRBD1 (6 bases). The CDR3 spans 15 residues. Germline CDR1 and CDR2: SEHNR and FQNEAQ (reference sequence). The V end was cut by 7 bases, the J end by 7 bases, with 19 bases between. The CDR3 sequence: CASNSGGQVGEKLFF. In DNA, the CDR3 is TGTGCCAGCAACTCCGGGGGGCAGGTTGGTGAAAAACTGTTTTTT.

This clonotype occurred once. This chain links TRBV5-4 with TRBJ2-2; D may be TRBD1 (5 bases). This CDR3 has 14 residues. Germline loops: CDR1 SGHNT, CDR2 YYREEE (reference sequence). Trimming cost V 4 bases and J 2 bases, with 9 bases left between them. CDR3 coding DNA: TGTGCCAGCAGCATGGACACTAACACCGGGGAGCTGTTTTTT. Residues: CASSMDTNTGELFF.

This chain joins TRBV11-2 and TRBJ2-2, with 7 positions matching TRBD2. In germline, CDR1 is SGHAT, CDR2 FQNNGV. The CDR3 has 16 residues. Germline trimming cut 5 bases from V and 6 bases from J; bases unmatched to any gene: 12. The CDR3 region has the DNA TGTGCCAGCAGCCCATACGGGATTAGCGGGTCCGGGGAGCTGTTTTTT. The encoded protein is CASSPYGISGSGELFF.

The gene calls are TRBV7-2 and TRBJ2-7, with 7 bases fitting TRBD2. Trimming at V came to 1 base and at J to 5 bases, leaving 8 bases not matched to a gene. This CDR3 is 15 amino acids long. Per germline, CDR1 SGHTA and CDR2 FQGNSA. The CDR3 loop is CASSLVRGAGNEQYF. The DNA for the CDR3 is TGTGCCAGCAGCTTAGTGCGTGGAGCGGGGAACGAGCAGTACTTC.

The rearrangement uses TRBV5-1 and TRBJ2-3, with TRBD2 matching over 7 bases. Germline V gene lookup returns CDR1 SGHRS and CDR2 YFSETQ. The CDR3 is 14 residues long. The V and J ends lost 0 bases and 3 bases, in that order; junction bases with no gene match: 1. The CDR3 DNA reads TGCGCCAGCAGCTTGGATAGCGGGACAGATACGCAGTATTTT. Translation: CASSLDSGTDTQYF.

This chain links TRBV7-2 with TRBJ1-2; maybe TRBD1 (5 bases). Between the trimmed V and J ends, which lost 5 bases and 10 bases, there was a span of 14 bases. The CDR3 is 12 residues long. Per the germline V gene, CDR1 is SGHTA and CDR2 is FQGNSA. This CDR3 reads CASSPGPTAYTF. The DNA for the CDR3 is TGTGCCAGCAGCCCCGGGCCGACAGCCTACACCTTC. Variable domain in full (rest from reference TRBV7-2 and TRBJ1-2): GAGVSQSPSNKVTEKGKDVELRCDPISGHTALYWYRQSLGQGLEFLIYFQGNSAPDKSGLPSDRFSAERTGGSVSTLTIQRTQQEDSAVYLCASSPGPTAYTFGSGTRLTVV.